The next 20 T cell receptor beta chains were all read from a single sample in a study of blood T cell repertoires in COVID-19. Assay used: immunoSEQ multiplex PCR; TCRdb lists only in-frame clones, some missing. The sample contains approximately 170,000 clones, 84% of which appear only once. The source material was PBMCs or T cells enriched from blood (not recorded which). These receptors came from a man in his forties or fifties who had recovered from COVID-19.

The CDR3: CAISGGRGKGTGELFF. For the CDR3, the DNA is TGTGCCATCAGTGGGGGGCGAGGAAAGGGCACCGGGGAGCTGTTTTTT. This chain uses TRBV10-3 with TRBJ2-2, with D possibly TRBD1 on 6 matching bases. V was cut by 4 bases and J by 4 bases, with 16 bases left in between. CDR3 length equals 16 residues. CDR1 and CDR2 (germline): ENHRY, SYGVKD.

The rearrangement links TRBV12-3 or TRBV12-4 to TRBJ1-2; D not certain. The CDR3 spans 12 residues. Trimming left V 5 bases short and J 2 bases short, with 6 bases between. Here the CDR3 DNA reads TGTGCCAGCAGTGACTTAAACTATGGCTACACCTTC. Translated, it gives CASSDLNYGYTF.

The rearrangement joins TRBV4-1 to TRBJ2-7; D uncertain. The V end lost 4 bases, the J end lost 3 bases, and 7 bases lay between the germline ends. This CDR3 spans 12 amino acids. CDR1 MGHRA and CDR2 YSYEKL come from the germline V gene. CDR3 region: CASSPPNYEQYF. The CDR3 region has the DNA TGCGCCAGCAGCCCCCCCAACTACGAGCAGTACTTC.

This rearrangement joins TRBV2 to TRBJ1-5, with D perhaps matching TRBD1 (5 bases). This CDR3 comprises 14 residues. V lost 4 bases and J lost 6, with 13 bases in between. Germline V gene data show CDR1 as SNHLY and CDR2 as FYNNEI. In DNA form, the CDR3 reads TGTGCCAGCAGTGCCGGGGGAGGTACTCAGCCCCAGCATTTT. It codes for CASSAGGGTQPQHF.

CDR3: CASSYRQATEAFF. In nucleotides, the CDR3 is TGTGCCAGCAGTTACCGACAGGCCACTGAAGCTTTCTTT. The chain employs TRBV6-5 and TRBJ1-1; possible D gene TRBD1, 6 bases. Germline V gene sequence: CDR1 MNHEY, CDR2 SVGAGI. This CDR3 has 13 amino acids. The V end was cut by 2 bases, the J end by 4 bases, with 8 bases between.

The chain recombines TRBV14 with TRBJ1-2; D may be TRBD1 (5 bases). The CDR3 sequence is 13 residues long. The germline V gene has CDR1 SGHDN and CDR2 FVKESK. Trimming removed 1 base at V and 7 bases at J, with 10 bases between. CDR3 sequence (DNA): TGTGCCAGCAGCCAAGGAGGAGGGGTTGGCTACACCTTC. This encodes CASSQGGGVGYTF.

The V and J genes are TRBV12-3 or TRBV12-4 and TRBJ2-5; D not resolved. The CDR3 has 11 amino acids. V shed 3 bases and J shed 5 bases, with 4 bases lying between them. The CDR3: CASSFRETQYF. CDR3 nucleotide sequence: TGTGCCAGCAGTTTCCGGGAGACCCAGTACTTC.

This clone was detected only a few times. This chain links TRBV4-3 with TRBJ2-2; no firm D call. Germline CDR1 LGHNA, CDR2 YSLEER. The ends were cut back, 0 bases at V and 0 bases at J, with 11 bases in the middle. The CDR3 consists of 17 residues. CDR3 protein: CASSQEIARPNTGELFF. DNA for the CDR3: TGCGCCAGCAGCCAAGAAATCGCCAGGCCGAACACCGGGGAGCTGTTTTTT.

The chain uses TRBV6-6 and TRBJ2-1, with 8 bases lining up with TRBD2. V trimming: 7 bases; J trimming: 6 bases; junction bases outside the gene matches: 8. This CDR3 spans 14 amino acids. Looked up from germline, CDR1 is MNHNY and CDR2 is SVGAGI (reference sequence). CDR3 region: CASTFSGATNEQFF. CDR3 in DNA: TGTGCCAGCACTTTTAGCGGGGCCACCAATGAGCAGTTCTTC.

The chain combines TRBV9 with TRBJ2-7, with TRBD1 matching 10 bases. The V segment lost 3 bases and the J segment 3 bases; nucleotides outside the gene matches: 3. This CDR3 has 14 residues. The germline gives CDR1 SGDLS, CDR2 YYNGEE. CDR3 in amino acids: CASSAGQGRYEQYF. DNA of the CDR3: TGTGCCAGCAGCGCGGGACAGGGGCGCTACGAGCAGTACTTC.

This chain uses TRBV11-2 with TRBJ2-5, with D maybe TRBD1 (5 bases). Trimming pared 5 bases from V and 1 base from J, leaving 8 bases between. From germline, CDR1 is SGHAT and CDR2 FQNNGV. CDR3 size: 13 residues. The CDR3 sequence: CASSPTAQETQYF. In DNA, the CDR3 is TGTGCCAGCAGCCCGACAGCCCAAGAGACCCAGTACTTC.

V gene TRBV7-2 combines with J gene TRBJ1-2; no firm D call. The CDR3 is 14 amino acids. Trimming took off 6 bases at V and 2 bases at J, with 13 bases between the two ends. Per the germline V gene, CDR1 is SGHTA and CDR2 is FQGNSA. CDR3 loop: CASSRPGMNYGYTF. The CDR3 region has the DNA TGTGCCAGCAGTCGACCCGGGATGAACTATGGCTACACCTTC.

The J gene is TRBJ2-7, the V gene TRBV5-5; possibly TRBD1 for D (5 bases). V gave up 0 bases and J gave up 5 bases, with 12 bases separating them. The CDR3 loop spans 14 amino acids. CDR1 SGHKS and CDR2 YYEKEE come from the germline V gene (reference sequence). CDR3 DNA sequence: TGTGCCAGCAGCTTGGCGGCCAGGGCCCACGAGCAGTACTTC. This encodes CASSLAARAHEQYF.

The chain recombines TRBV15 with TRBJ1-1; D perhaps matches TRBD1 (5 bases). Germline values: CDR1 LNHNV, CDR2 YYDKDF (reference sequence). The CDR3 runs to 15 residues. V lost 5 bases, J lost 4 bases, and 17 bases lay in between. CDR3: CATSRLTGEGTEAFF. DNA of the CDR3: TGTGCCACCAGCCGTCTGACGGGGGAGGGCACTGAAGCTTTCTTT. The whole variable domain, remainder taken from reference TRBV15 and TRBJ1-1, is DAMVIQNPRYQVTQFGKPVTLSCSQTLNHNVMYWYQQKSSQAPKLLFHYYDKDFNNEADTPDNFQSRRPNTSFCFLDIRSPGLGDTAMYLCATSRLTGEGTEAFFGQGTRLTVV.

The V gene is TRBV2, the J gene TRBJ2-5, with 7 bases lining up with TRBD2. The CDR3 has 15 residues. Germline V lookup: CDR1 SNHLY, CDR2 FYNNEI. Trimming at V came to 4 bases and at J to 2 bases, leaving 7 bases not matched to a gene. CDR3 sequence reads: CASSGWAGGQETQYF. The CDR3 DNA sequence: TGTGCCAGCAGTGGATGGGCCGGGGGGCAAGAGACCCAGTACTTC. The whole variable domain, filled in from reference TRBV2 and TRBJ2-5, reads EPEVTQTPSHQVTQMGQEVILRCVPISNHLYFYWYRQILGQKVEFLVSFYNNEISEKSEIFDDQFSVERPDGSNFTLKIRSTKLEDSAMYFCASSGWAGGQETQYFGPGTRLLVL.

The chain couples TRBV18 to TRBJ1-5; D gene ambiguous. CDR3 length equals 16 residues. V shed 3 bases and J shed 4 bases, with 16 bases lying between them. The germline gives CDR1 KGHSH, CDR2 LQKENI. As DNA, the CDR3 is TGTGCCAGCTCACCTCAAGGAGGACTCCTAAATCAGCCCCAGCATTTT. It is translated as CASSPQGGLLNQPQHF. The full variable domain, its missing parts supplied by reference TRBV18 and TRBJ1-5, is NAGVMQNPRHLVRRRGQEARLRCSPMKGHSHVYWYRQLPEEGLKFMVYLQKENIIDESGMPKERFSAEFPKEGPSILRIQQVVRGDSAAYFCASSPQGGLLNQPQHFGDGTRLSIL.

This rearrangement joins TRBV3-1 (or the pseudogene TRBV3-2) to TRBJ2-1, with TRBD1 matching 7 bases. The CDR3 consists of 13 residues. The germline CDR1 and CDR2 sequences are LGHDT and YNNKEL (reference sequence). Trimming took 3 bases from V and 8 from J; bases not matched to a gene: 4. The DNA for the CDR3 is TGTGCCAGCAGCCATCACGACAGGGATGAGCAGTTCTTC. Protein product: CASSHHDRDEQFF.

V gene TRBV5-1 combines with J gene TRBJ1-1; TRBD1 aligns across 8 bases. The CDR3 has 17 residues. V shed 0 bases and J 1 base; nucleotides not matched to a gene: 8. Germline CDR1 and CDR2: SGHRS and YFSETQ. The CDR3: CASSLAALGQGNTEAFF. DNA of the CDR3: TGCGCCAGCAGCTTGGCCGCCCTCGGACAGGGGAACACTGAAGCTTTCTTT. Complete variable domain (other parts from reference TRBV5-1 and TRBJ1-1): KAGVTQTPRYLIKTRGQQVTLSCSPISGHRSVSWYQQTPGQGLQFLFEYFSETQRNKGNFPGRFSGRQFSNSRSEMNVSTLELGDSALYLCASSLAALGQGNTEAFFGQGTRLTVV.

This sequence joins TRBV5-1 and TRBJ1-6; D perhaps matches TRBD1 (6 bases). V was pared by 4 bases and J by 7 bases, with 15 bases between. Germline V CDR1 and CDR2: SGHRS, YFSETQ. This CDR3 has 15 residues. The CDR3, as DNA: TGCGCCAGCAGCGCAGCGGGACAACAAAATTCACCCCTCCACTTT. Translation gives CASSAAGQQNSPLHF.

This clone was picked up one time. This chain uses TRBV7-9 with TRBJ1-5; TRBD1 matches 8 bases. CDR1 is SEHNR and CDR2 is FQNEAQ in the germline V gene (reference sequence). The CDR3 covers 14 residues. V lost 4 bases, J lost 7 bases, and 6 bases stayed unmatched. This CDR3 reads CASSSQGAVQPQHF. CDR3 bases: TGTGCCAGCAGCTCGCAGGGGGCTGTACAGCCCCAGCATTTT.